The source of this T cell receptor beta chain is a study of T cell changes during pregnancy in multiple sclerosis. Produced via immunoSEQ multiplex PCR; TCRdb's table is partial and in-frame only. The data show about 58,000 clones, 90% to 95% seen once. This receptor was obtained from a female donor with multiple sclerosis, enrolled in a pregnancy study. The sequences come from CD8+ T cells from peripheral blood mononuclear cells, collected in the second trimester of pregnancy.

This CDR3 reads CASSQEPLGQGTEPQHF. DNA for the CDR3: TGCGCCAGCAGCCAAGAACCCCTAGGGCAGGGTACAGAGCCCCAGCATTTT. The V and J genes are TRBV4-3 and TRBJ1-5, with D perhaps matching TRBD1 (5 bases). Trimming removed 0 bases at V and 8 bases at J, with 20 bases between. The CDR3 extends over 17 amino acids. CDR1 and CDR2 from the germline V gene are LGHNA and YSLEER.